These T cell receptor beta chains were read from a single sample in a study of Ad26.COV2.S vaccination and SARS-CoV-2 variants. Method: immunoSEQ multiplex PCR; TCRdb's copy keeps in-frame clones and lacks some. Among approximately 450,000 clones, around nine tenths were seen once, and the ten largest hold roughly an eighth. The sample here was peripheral blood, taken in a trial of Ad26.COV2.S vaccine versus placebo. All receptors derive from a person aged 18 to 65 who received the Ad26.COV2.S COVID-19 vaccine or a placebo. CDR3s leave out the opening cysteine and the closing phenylalanine or tryptophan. D genes are given only for firm matches.

.	TRBV11-1	TRBJ2-1	ASSGDASSYNEQF
.	TRBV6-5	TRBJ1-2	ASSYTSDSSYGYT
.	TRBV25-1	TRBJ1-5	ASSEGAGANQPQH
TRBD2	TRBV2	TRBJ2-7	ASSDGLAGVFSYEQY
.	TRBV4-2	TRBJ1-2	ASSQGSGYT
.	TRBV7-9	TRBJ2-1	ASSLDGLGGGEQF
.	TRBV18	TRBJ2-6	ASSPSPSGANVLT
.	TRBV10-3	TRBJ2-1	AITPDSYNEQF
TRBD2	TRBV9	TRBJ2-3	ASSVDLAGGASTDTQY
.	TRBV2	TRBJ1-5	ASSYQTGTYNQPQH
TRBD2	TRBV7-9	TRBJ2-3	ASSFRAGDLIWGTDTQY
TRBD2	TRBV27	TRBJ2-3	ASSLPGLATNTYTQY
.	TRBV18	TRBJ1-3	ASSPRVLTSGNTIY
TRBD1	TRBV6-1	TRBJ1-1	ASSELTGGTEAF
TRBD1	TRBV30	TRBJ1-1	AWSVLRGQRNTEAF
.	TRBV7-9	TRBJ2-7	ASSLDPSYEQY
.	TRBV20-1	TRBJ2-5	SAAKKETQY
.	TRBV30	TRBJ1-2	AWNQMGVGT
TRBD2	TRBV4-3	TRBJ2-2	ASSQDKSGRRTGELF
.	TRBV19	TRBJ2-1	ASRNSWADEQF
TRBD1	TRBV11-3	TRBJ2-5	ASSPGTGVSGETQY
.	TRBV9	TRBJ1-1	ASSATFNTEAF
TRBD2	TRBV6-5	TRBJ2-1	ASTWGLAGENEQF
.	TRBV7-7	TRBJ2-3	ASSLGTGSTDTQY
.	TRBV11-3	TRBJ2-2	ASSLGLGATGELF
.	TRBV28	TRBJ2-1	ASSLRSHGNEQF
.	TRBV24-1	TRBJ1-5	ATSDFLGRGQPQH
.	TRBV14	TRBJ1-6	ASSQSLQANSPLH
.	TRBV27	TRBJ1-6	ASSPAPNSPLH
TRBD2	TRBV7-9	TRBJ2-1	ASSFLAGSYNEQF
.	TRBV7-3	TRBJ2-5	ASSRGWTAQETQY
.	TRBV10-1	TRBJ2-7	ASSGNSYEQY
.	TRBV4-1	TRBJ1-1	ASSQARGYTEAF
TRBD1	TRBV19	TRBJ2-4	ASSITGTGKNIQY
.	TRBV4-3	TRBJ2-7	ASSQDRRTSYEQY
.	TRBV6-1	TRBJ1-5	ASSDPGSNQPQH